The sample holds one count of the clone carrying this TCR beta chain. Its specificity is not known. This entry is derived from a study of shared clonotypes between healthy human individuals. Study details: A few men and two women, aged 18 to 49, were donors.

V dropped 1 base and J dropped 2; count of bases not matched to a gene: 3. In germline, CDR1 is KGHSH, CDR2 LQKENI. This CDR3 region has 15 residues. Sequencing of unsorted PBMC DNA was carried out using ten immunoSEQ deep assay plates. Clones were sequenced by immunoSEQ multiplex PCR, and TCRdb holds only the in-frame ones, with some missing. The data hold about 560,000 clones, with around 76% observed a single time. Findings and limits, study-wide: The diversity represented, both genetic and in exposure history, was limited by few donors.

Donation came from healthy HIV-negative adults that had no recent acute infections or vaccinations. The sample taken for sequencing was PBMCs. The sequence derives from a woman aged 40 to 50 in good health. Some clones in this sample may be carry-over from other donors' samples. This chain uses TRBV18 with TRBJ2-7, with TRBD1 matching over 9 bases. The CDR3 here is CASSPRDRAPYEQYF. In DNA, the CDR3 is TGTGCCAGCTCACCACGGGACAGGGCCCCCTACGAGCAGTACTTC.